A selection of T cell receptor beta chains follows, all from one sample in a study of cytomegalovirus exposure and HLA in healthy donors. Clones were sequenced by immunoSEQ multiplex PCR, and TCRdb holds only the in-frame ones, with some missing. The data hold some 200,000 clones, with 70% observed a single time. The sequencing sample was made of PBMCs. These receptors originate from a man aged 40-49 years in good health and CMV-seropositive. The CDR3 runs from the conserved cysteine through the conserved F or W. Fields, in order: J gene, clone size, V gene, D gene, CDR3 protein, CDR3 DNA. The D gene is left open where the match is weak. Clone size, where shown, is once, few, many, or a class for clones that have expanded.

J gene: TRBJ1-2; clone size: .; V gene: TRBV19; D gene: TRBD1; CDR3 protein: CASSITGAGYGYTF; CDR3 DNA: TGTGCCAGTAGTATTACAGGGGCGGGCTATGGCTACACCTTC
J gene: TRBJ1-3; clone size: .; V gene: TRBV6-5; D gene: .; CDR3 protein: CASTSDYLGNAIYF; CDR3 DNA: TGTGCCAGCACCAGCGACTACTTGGGAAACGCCATATATTTT
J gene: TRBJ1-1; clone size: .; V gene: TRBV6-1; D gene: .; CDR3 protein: CASSSPTGEAFF; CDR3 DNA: TGTGCCAGCAGTTCCCCGACGGGGGAAGCTTTCTTT
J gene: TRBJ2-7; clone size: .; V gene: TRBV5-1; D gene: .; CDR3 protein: CASSLSAAYEQYF; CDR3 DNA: TGCGCCAGCAGCTTGTCGGCGGCCTACGAGCAGTACTTC
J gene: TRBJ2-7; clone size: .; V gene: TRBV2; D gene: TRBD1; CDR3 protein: CASLGTAKPYEQYF; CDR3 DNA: TGTGCCAGCCTCGGGACAGCTAAACCATACGAGCAGTACTTC
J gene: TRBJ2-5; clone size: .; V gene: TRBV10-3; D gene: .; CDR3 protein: CAISESGRQETQYF; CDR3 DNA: TGTGCCATCAGTGAGTCGGGGCGGCAAGAGACCCAGTACTTC
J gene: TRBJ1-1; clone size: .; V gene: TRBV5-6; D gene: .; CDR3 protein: CASSSWGVMNTEAFF; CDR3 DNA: TGTGCCAGCAGCTCTTGGGGGGTTATGAACACTGAAGCTTTCTTT
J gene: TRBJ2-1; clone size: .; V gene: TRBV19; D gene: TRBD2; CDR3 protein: CASSISSGGPLGYEQFF; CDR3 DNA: TGTGCCAGTAGTATCTCTAGCGGGGGGCCTTTAGGCTATGAGCAGTTCTTC
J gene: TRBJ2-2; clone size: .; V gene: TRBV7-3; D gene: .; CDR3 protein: CASSPGYGTGELFF; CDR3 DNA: TGTGCCAGCAGTCCGGGGTATGGCACCGGGGAGCTGTTTTTT
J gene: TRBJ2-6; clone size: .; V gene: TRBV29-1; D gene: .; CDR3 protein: CSVGTAQSGANVLTF; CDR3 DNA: TGCAGCGTCGGGACTGCACAATCTGGGGCCAACGTCCTGACTTTC
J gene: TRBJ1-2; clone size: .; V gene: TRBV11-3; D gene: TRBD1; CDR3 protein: CASSLVPTGAKFNYGYTF; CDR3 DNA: TGTGCCAGCAGCTTAGTTCCGACAGGGGCGAAGTTTAACTATGGCTACACCTTC
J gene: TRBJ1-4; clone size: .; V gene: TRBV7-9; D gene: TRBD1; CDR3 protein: CASSGTTGNANEKLFF; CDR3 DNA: TGTGCCAGCAGCGGGACGACAGGGAACGCTAATGAAAAACTGTTTTTT
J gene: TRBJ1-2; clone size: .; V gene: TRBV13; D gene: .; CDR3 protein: CASSFRGGAYGYTF; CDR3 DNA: TGTGCCAGCAGCTTCCGCGGAGGTGCCTATGGCTACACCTTC
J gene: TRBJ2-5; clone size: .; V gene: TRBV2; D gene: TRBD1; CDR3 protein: CASSLYSGGQGVLETQYF; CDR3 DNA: TGTGCCAGCAGCCTATACTCGGGGGGACAGGGGGTGTTGGAGACCCAGTACTTC
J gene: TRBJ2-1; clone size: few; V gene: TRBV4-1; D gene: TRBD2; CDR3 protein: CASSLRRGGQANEQFF; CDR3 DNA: TGCGCCAGCAGCCTGCGGCGGGGGGGTCAGGCCAATGAGCAGTTCTTC
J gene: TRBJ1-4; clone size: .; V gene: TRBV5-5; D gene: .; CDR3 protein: CASSGTQGEKLFF; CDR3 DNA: TGTGCCAGCAGCGGAACACAGGGAGAAAAACTGTTTTTT
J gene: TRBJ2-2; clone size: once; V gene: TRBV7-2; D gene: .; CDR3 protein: CASKKGGTANTGELFF; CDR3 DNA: TGTGCCAGCAAAAAGGGGGGGACGGCGAACACCGGGGAGCTGTTTTTT
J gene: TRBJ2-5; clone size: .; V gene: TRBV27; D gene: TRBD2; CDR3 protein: CASSPGPGLAEETQYF; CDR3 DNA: TGTGCCAGCAGTCCCGGACCGGGACTAGCGGAAGAGACCCAGTACTTC
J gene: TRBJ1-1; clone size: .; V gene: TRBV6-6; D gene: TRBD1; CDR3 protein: CASSPQQGAPTTEAFF; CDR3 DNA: TGTGCCAGCAGTCCACAACAGGGGGCCCCGACCACTGAAGCTTTCTTT
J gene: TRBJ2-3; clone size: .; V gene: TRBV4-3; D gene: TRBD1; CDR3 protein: CASSQGQGDTDTQYF; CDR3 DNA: TGCGCCAGCAGCCAAGGACAGGGCGACACAGATACGCAGTATTTT
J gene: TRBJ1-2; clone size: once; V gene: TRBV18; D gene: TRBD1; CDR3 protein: CASSPGRQGSYGYTF; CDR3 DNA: TGTGCCAGCTCACCAGGTAGACAGGGGAGCTATGGCTACACCTTC
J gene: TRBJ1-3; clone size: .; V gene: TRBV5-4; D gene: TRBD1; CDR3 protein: CASSTPGGSGNTIYF; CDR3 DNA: TGTGCCAGCAGCACCCCAGGGGGCTCTGGAAACACCATATATTTT
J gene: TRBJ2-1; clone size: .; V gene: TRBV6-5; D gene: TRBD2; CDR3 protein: CASSPAGGPYNEQFF; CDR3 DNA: TGTGCCAGCAGTCCAGCGGGGGGGCCATACAATGAGCAGTTCTTC
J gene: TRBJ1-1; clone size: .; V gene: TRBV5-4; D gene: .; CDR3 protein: CASSLALNTEAFF; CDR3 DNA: TGTGCCAGCAGCTTGGCTTTGAACACTGAAGCTTTCTTT
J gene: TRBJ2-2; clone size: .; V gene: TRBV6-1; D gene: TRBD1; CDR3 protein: CASSEYGTGLTGELFF; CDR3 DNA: TGTGCCAGCAGTGAATACGGGACAGGGCTGACCGGGGAGCTGTTTTTT
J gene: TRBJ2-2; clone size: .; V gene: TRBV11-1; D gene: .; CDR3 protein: CASTRGVTGELFF; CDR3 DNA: TGTGCCAGTACCAGGGGAGTGACCGGGGAGCTGTTTTTT
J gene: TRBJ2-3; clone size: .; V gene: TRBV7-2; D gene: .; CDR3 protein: CASSRRTPRATQYF; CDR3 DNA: TGTGCCAGCAGCCGAAGGACCCCGCGGGCTACGCAGTATTTT
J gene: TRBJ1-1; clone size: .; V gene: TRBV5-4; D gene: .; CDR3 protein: CASSTNVLEAFF; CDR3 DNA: TGTGCCAGCAGCACCAATGTCCTCGAGGCTTTCTTT
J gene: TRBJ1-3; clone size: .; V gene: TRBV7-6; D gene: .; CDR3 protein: CASSLSGTYSGNTIYF; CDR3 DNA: TGTGCCAGCAGCTTATCCGGTACTTACTCTGGAAACACCATATATTTT
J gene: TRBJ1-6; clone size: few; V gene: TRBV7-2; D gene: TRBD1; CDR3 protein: CASSLVGQGAYNSPLHF; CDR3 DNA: TGTGCCAGCAGCTTAGTAGGACAGGGGGCTTATAATTCACCCCTCCACTTT
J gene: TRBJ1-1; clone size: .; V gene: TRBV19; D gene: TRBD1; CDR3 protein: CASSLQGGSEAFF; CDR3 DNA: TGTGCCAGTAGTCTCCAGGGGGGTTCTGAAGCTTTCTTT
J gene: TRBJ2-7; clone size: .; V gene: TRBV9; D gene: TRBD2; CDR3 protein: CASSVGSGGASYEQYF; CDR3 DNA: TGTGCCAGCAGCGTGGGAAGCGGGGGAGCTTCCTACGAGCAGTACTTC
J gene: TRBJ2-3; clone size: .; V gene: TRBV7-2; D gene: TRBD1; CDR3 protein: CASSLDRGTDTQYF; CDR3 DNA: TGTGCCAGCAGCTTGGACAGGGGGACAGATACGCAGTATTTT
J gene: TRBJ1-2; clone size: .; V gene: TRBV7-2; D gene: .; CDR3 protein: CASSLAGGYGYTF; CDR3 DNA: TGTGCCAGCAGCTTAGCGGGGGGCTATGGCTACACCTTC
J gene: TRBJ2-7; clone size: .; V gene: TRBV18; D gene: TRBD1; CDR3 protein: CASSPTGVGYEQYF; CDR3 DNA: TGTGCCAGCTCACCAACAGGGGTTGGGTACGAGCAGTACTTC
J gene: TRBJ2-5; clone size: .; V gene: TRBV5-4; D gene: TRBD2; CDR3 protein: CATFPQLAGGDLETQYF; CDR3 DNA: TGTGCCACCTTCCCCCAACTAGCGGGGGGGGATTTGGAGACCCAGTACTTC
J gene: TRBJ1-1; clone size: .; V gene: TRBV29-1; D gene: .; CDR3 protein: CSALRSGDTEAFF; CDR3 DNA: TGCAGCGCCCTCAGATCGGGGGACACTGAAGCTTTCTTT